These 20 T cell receptor beta chains came from one sample sequenced in a study of blood T cell repertoires in COVID-19. Repertoires were generated with immunoSEQ multiplex PCR, while TCRdb's copy carries only in-frame clones and drops some. The sample shows approximately 240,000 clones, about 85% of them seen only once. Material for sequencing was peripheral blood. The receptor set was obtained from a man aged 45-65 years who had recovered from COVID-19.

The gene calls are TRBV11-2 and TRBJ1-4, with D perhaps TRBD1 (5 bases). V lost 4 bases, J lost 0 bases, and 9 bases lay in between. Germline CDR1 reads SGHAT; CDR2 reads FQNNGV. The CDR3 totals 15 residues. The CDR3 nucleotides are TGTGCCAGCAGCTGGGGGGGGACAACTAATGAAAAACTGTTTTTT. It yields the protein CASSWGGTTNEKLFF.

This chain joins TRBV11-2 and TRBJ2-1; 10 bases fit TRBD1. J lost 8 bases, V lost 3 bases, and 4 bases had no gene match. Germline CDR1 and CDR2: SGHAT and FQNNGV. The CDR3 is made up of 14 amino acids. DNA of the CDR3: TGTGCCAGCAGCTTGACAGGGGGCTTCGATGAGCAGTTCTTC. As protein: CASSLTGGFDEQFF. Filled out from reference TRBV11-2 and TRBJ2-1, the complete variable domain reads EAGVAQSPRYKIIEKRQSVAFWCNPISGHATLYWYQQILGQGPKLLIQFQNNGVVDDSQLPKDRFSAERLKGVDSTLKIQPAKLEDSAVYLCASSLTGGFDEQFFGPGTRLTVL.

The DNA of the CDR3 is TGTGCCAGCAGCCCTTCCAGTGGGGGGAGGTCCTACGAGCAGTACTTC. This sequence encodes CASSPSSGGRSYEQYF. This chain connects TRBV28 to TRBJ2-7, with D possibly matching TRBD2 (6 bases). Germline V gene lookup returns CDR1 MDHEN and CDR2 SYDVKM. With 6 bases removed from V and 1 base from J, the gap between germline ends came to 19 bases. The CDR3 is 16 amino acids.

The chain employs TRBV29-1 and TRBJ2-7; the D gene is possibly TRBD1 (6 bases). The CDR3 extends over 13 amino acids. Trimming took off 2 bases at V and 0 bases at J, with 8 bases between the two ends. From germline, CDR1 is SQVTM and CDR2 ANQGSEA. The CDR3 is CSVESTGSYEQYF. CDR3 DNA sequence: TGCAGCGTTGAATCGACAGGCTCCTACGAGCAGTACTTC.

The chain links TRBV30 to TRBJ2-3, with D tentatively TRBD2 (6 bases). Trimming stripped 2 bases from V and 4 bases from J, with 13 bases between. In germline, CDR1 is GTSNPN, CDR2 SVGIG (reference sequence). There are 14 residues in the CDR3. The CDR3 region is CAWSTTSFADTQYF. The DNA of the CDR3 is TGTGCCTGGAGTACGACTAGTTTCGCAGATACGCAGTATTTT.

This sequence joins TRBV19 and TRBJ2-7, with 8 bases matching TRBD1. The CDR3 length is 15 residues. The V gene end was trimmed by 5 bases and the J gene end by 0 bases; junction bases not matched to a gene: 6. CDR1 is LNHDA, CDR2 SQIVND, per germline (reference sequence). As DNA, the CDR3 is TGTGCCAGTAGTGGGACAGGACAAACCTCCTACGAGCAGTACTTC. It specifies CASSGTGQTSYEQYF.

The rearrangement joins TRBV28 to TRBJ2-3; TRBD2 matches at 14 bases. Losses at the gene ends were 6 bases for V and 1 base for J; bases not matched to a gene: 0. Germline CDR1 and CDR2: MDHEN and SYDVKM. The CDR3 sequence is 15 residues long. CDR3 sequence: CASRGLAGGTDTQYF. The CDR3 DNA is TGTGCCAGCAGGGGACTAGCGGGAGGCACAGATACGCAGTATTTT.

The rearrangement joins TRBV27 to TRBJ1-1; 8 bases map to TRBD1. Germline CDR1 reads MNHEY; CDR2 reads SMNVEV (reference sequence). The CDR3 loop spans 14 amino acids. The ends lost 6 bases at V and 5 bases at J; junction bases unmatched: 8. In nucleotides, the CDR3 is TGTGCCAGCAGCCAGGACAGGGTAGGGACTGAAGCTTTCTTT. It is translated as CASSQDRVGTEAFF.

This chain uses TRBV9 with TRBJ1-3, with TRBD1 matching over 7 bases. There are 14 residues in the CDR3. CDR1 SGDLS and CDR2 YYNGEE come from the germline V gene. The V and J ends lost 5 bases and 4 bases, in that order; junction bases with no gene match: 6. CDR3 residues: CASSRGGEGNTIYF. The CDR3 coding sequence is TGTGCCAGCAGTAGAGGGGGCGAAGGAAACACCATATATTTT.

The chain links TRBV5-4 to TRBJ2-6; 10 bases line up with TRBD1. The V gene end was trimmed by 5 bases and the J gene end by 0 bases; junction bases not matched to a gene: 5. This CDR3 has 17 amino acids. Germline-derived CDR1 and CDR2 are SGHNT and YYREEE (reference sequence). The CDR3 DNA sequence: TGTGCCAGCAGACGGACAGGGGGGAACTCTGGGGCCAACGTCCTGACTTTC. Translating it yields CASRRTGGNSGANVLTF.

This chain connects TRBV19 to TRBJ2-7, with D perhaps TRBD2 (5 bases). The germline gives CDR1 LNHDA, CDR2 SQIVND (reference sequence). The CDR3 runs 15 residues. V was trimmed by 5 bases and J by 2 bases, leaving 16 bases between them. CDR3 sequence: CASSSLLGSAYEQYF. CDR3 coding DNA: TGTGCCAGTAGTTCCCTACTAGGATCCGCCTACGAGCAGTACTTC.

The CDR3 sequence: CASSPQRAEAFF. The CDR3 DNA follows: TGTGCCAGCTCACCACAGCGGGCTGAAGCTTTCTTT. The chain carries TRBV18 and TRBJ1-1; D unclear. This CDR3 has 12 residues. The V gene's germline CDR1 is KGHSH and CDR2 LQKENI. Trimming stripped 1 base from V and 6 bases from J, with 6 bases between.

In its sample, this clone was seen a few times. The V call is TRBV3-1 (or the pseudogene TRBV3-2), the J call TRBJ1-1; TRBD1 matches at 9 bases. V gave up 4 bases and J gave up 5 bases; unmatched junction bases: 8. This CDR3 is 15 amino acids long. Germline V gene data show CDR1 as LGHDT and CDR2 as YNNKEL (reference sequence). CDR3 protein: CASSLLDRGGTEAFF. CDR3 DNA: TGTGCCAGCAGCCTCCTCGACAGGGGGGGGACTGAAGCTTTCTTT.

The genes are TRBV24-1 and TRBJ2-3; maybe TRBD2 (5 bases). Germline V CDR1 and CDR2: KGHDR, SFDVKD. Trimming pared 9 bases from V and 5 bases from J, leaving 14 bases between. The CDR3 runs 13 residues. In nucleotides, the CDR3 is TGTGCCACCGGCTTTCCCGCGGGAGATACGCAGTATTTT. It encodes CATGFPAGDTQYF.

This clone was found once. This chain connects TRBV5-4 to TRBJ2-4; TRBD1 agrees at 9 bases. The germline CDR1 and CDR2 sequences are SGHNT and YYREEE (reference sequence). Losses at the gene ends were 1 base for V and 7 bases for J; bases not matched to a gene: 15. There are 18 residues in the CDR3. The CDR3 loop is CASSLKVLQGDRGNIQYF. For the CDR3, the DNA is TGTGCCAGCAGCTTGAAGGTCTTACAGGGCGACAGGGGGAACATTCAGTACTTC.

This clone turned up a few times. The genes are TRBV5-5 and TRBJ2-7; 9 nucleotides align to TRBD2. V trimming: 4 bases; J trimming: 6 bases; junction bases outside the gene matches: 8. There are 14 residues in the CDR3. The germline V gene encodes CDR1 SGHKS and CDR2 YYEKEE (reference sequence). The chain's CDR3 is CASSGAGGGSEQYF. DNA for the CDR3: TGTGCCAGCAGCGGAGCGGGAGGCGGCTCCGAGCAGTACTTC. Filled out from reference TRBV5-5 and TRBJ2-7, the complete variable domain reads DAGVTQSPTHLIKTRGQQVTLRCSPISGHKSVSWYQQVLGQGPQFIFQYYEKEERGRGNFPDRFSARQFPNYSSELNVNALLLGDSALYLCASSGAGGGSEQYFGPGTRLTVT.

The chain carries TRBV28 and TRBJ2-1, with TRBD2 matching 14 bases. CDR3 length equals 20 residues. V lost 4 bases, J lost 5 bases, and 16 bases stayed unmatched. Germline values: CDR1 MDHEN, CDR2 SYDVKM. The CDR3 loop reads CASSSQGGLAGGRGHNEQFF. The CDR3 nucleotides read TGTGCCAGCAGTTCCCAAGGAGGACTAGCGGGAGGTAGGGGGCACAATGAGCAGTTCTTC.

The chain employs TRBV2 and TRBJ2-7; 7 nucleotides align to TRBD1. The CDR3 has 16 amino acids. Germline-derived CDR1 and CDR2 are SNHLY and FYNNEI. Trimming at V came to 8 bases and at J to 2 bases, leaving 15 bases not matched to a gene. CDR3 bases: TGTGCCAGCTCCCCGACAGGGAACCAACTCGCCTACGAGCAGTACTTC. Its translation is CASSPTGNQLAYEQYF.

The V call is TRBV28, the J call TRBJ2-3; tentative D call: TRBD1 (6 bases). V lost 2 bases to trimming and J lost 2 bases, with 8 bases between them. Germline V lookup: CDR1 MDHEN, CDR2 SYDVKM. CDR3 length: 14 amino acids. Written as DNA, the CDR3 is TGTGCCAGCAGTTTAGGACAGCTCACAGATACGCAGTATTTT. Protein product: CASSLGQLTDTQYF.

The CDR3 sequence: CAWRASGTYEQYF. CDR3 nucleotide sequence: TGTGCCTGGAGGGCTAGCGGGACCTACGAGCAGTACTTC. The chain links TRBV30 to TRBJ2-7; 9 bases map to TRBD2. The CDR3 is made up of 13 amino acids. After removal of 3 bases from V and 2 bases from J, the junction contained 2 bases not matched to a gene. Looked up from germline, CDR1 is GTSNPN and CDR2 is SVGIG (reference sequence).